Below, 18 T cell receptor beta chains from the same sample are listed, as sequenced in a study of CD8+ T cells in alopecia areata. Treatment specified: oral pan-JAK inhibitor, 5-10 mg twice daily. TCR sequencing used cDNA made by reverse transcription of extracted RNA. Here immunoSEQ multiplex PCR was the method, and the copy in TCRdb shows in-frame clones only, minus some. The table includes roughly 250,000 clones, around three fifths detected once. Sequencing used CD4+ T cells sorted from blood, obtained at week 52, from a patient treated with tofacitinib. These receptors were collected from a human donor with alopecia areata.

The chain combines TRBV7-2 with TRBJ1-3, with D unclear. Germline CDR1 is SGHTA and CDR2 is FQGNSA. This CDR3 has 13 residues. Trimming took 5 bases from V and 4 from J, leaving 9 bases between them. The chain's CDR3 is CASSRVVGNTIYF. The DNA of the CDR3 is TGTGCCAGCAGCCGGGTCGTCGGAAACACCATATATTTT.

The V and J genes are TRBV4-3 and TRBJ2-3; TRBD2 agrees at 10 bases. In germline, CDR1 is LGHNA, CDR2 YSLEER. The J segment lost 5 bases and the V segment lost 1 base, leaving 6 bases of the junction unmatched. The CDR3 consists of 16 residues. For the CDR3, the DNA is TGCGCCAGCAGCCAAGCACAGGGACTAGCGATAGATACGCAGTATTTT. It yields the protein CASSQAQGLAIDTQYF.

This CDR3 is CSVAATGNYGYTF. The CDR3 bases are TGCAGCGTTGCGGCGACAGGGAACTATGGCTACACCTTC. This chain connects TRBV29-1 to TRBJ1-2; 7 nucleotides line up with TRBD1. The V and J ends lost 4 bases and 2 bases, in that order; junction bases with no gene match: 4. Germline V gives CDR1 SQVTM, CDR2 ANQGSEA. The CDR3 runs 13 residues.

The chain is built from TRBV7-9 and TRBJ1-2, with TRBD1 identical over 12 bases. The CDR3 loop spans 17 amino acids. V lost 3 bases, J lost 3 bases, and 8 bases stayed unmatched. The germline V gene encodes CDR1 SEHNR and CDR2 FQNEAQ (reference sequence). CDR3 protein: CASSFITGTGGHYGYTF. In nucleotides, the CDR3 is TGTGCCAGCAGCTTCATAACCGGGACAGGGGGCCACTATGGCTACACCTTC.

This chain links TRBV15 with TRBJ2-3; 11 nucleotides line up with TRBD1. CDR1 is LNHNV and CDR2 is YYDKDF in the germline V gene (reference sequence). The CDR3 extends over 13 amino acids. With V trimmed by 9 bases and J by 4 bases, 3 bases remained unmatched. The CDR3 nucleotides read TGTGCCACTAGGACAGGGGGCGCAGATACGCAGTATTTT. It encodes CATRTGGADTQYF. The variable domain in full, with the rest retrieved from reference TRBV15 and TRBJ2-3, is DAMVIQNPRYQVTQFGKPVTLSCSQTLNHNVMYWYQQKSSQAPKLLFHYYDKDFNNEADTPDNFQSRRPNTSFCFLDIRSPGLGDTAMYLCATRTGGADTQYFGPGTRLTVL.

The rearrangement joins TRBV11-1 to TRBJ2-7; 10 bases are shared with TRBD1. CDR1 SGHAT and CDR2 FQDESV come from the germline V gene (reference sequence). The V segment lost 5 bases and the J segment 4 bases; nucleotides outside the gene matches: 17. The CDR3 spans 18 residues. CDR3 DNA: TGTGCCAGCAGCCCCCCGGTTGGTGCCCGGGACAGGGGATACGAGCAGTACTTC. Its protein is CASSPPVGARDRGYEQYF.

The V gene is TRBV2, the J gene TRBJ2-7, with D unresolved. Trimming pared 3 bases from V and 3 bases from J, leaving 3 bases between. Germline V gene sequence: CDR1 SNHLY, CDR2 FYNNEI. The CDR3 runs 11 residues. The CDR3 region is CASSEYYEQYF. In DNA, the CDR3 is TGTGCCAGCAGTGAGTACTACGAGCAGTACTTC. The full variable domain, with the rest looked up from reference TRBV2 and TRBJ2-7, is EPEVTQTPSHQVTQMGQEVILRCVPISNHLYFYWYRQILGQKVEFLVSFYNNEISEKSEIFDDQFSVERPDGSNFTLKIRSTKLEDSAMYFCASSEYYEQYFGPGTRLTVT.

This clone was observed a single time. This chain joins TRBV5-6 and TRBJ1-1, with a tentative D call TRBD1 (6 bases). Trimming pared 1 base from V and 7 bases from J, leaving 11 bases between. The CDR3 runs to 13 residues. Germline CDR1 is SGHDT and CDR2 is YYEEEE. CDR3 loop: CASSLTGYDEAFF. CDR3 nucleotides: TGTGCCAGCAGCTTGACAGGGTATGATGAAGCTTTCTTT.

The chain combines TRBV7-8 with TRBJ2-1; 7 bases agree with TRBD2. Germline trimming cut 5 bases from V and 9 bases from J; bases unmatched to any gene: 13. CDR3 size: 15 residues. CDR1 and CDR2 (germline): SGHVS, FQNEAQ. The DNA for the CDR3 is TGTGCCAGCAGCCTCAGGGACTACCCAACGGGTGAGCAGTTCTTC. Translated, it gives CASSLRDYPTGEQFF.

The rearrangement links TRBV25-1 to TRBJ2-5, with TRBD2 as a possible D gene (5 bases). The V gene lost 4 bases and the J gene lost 7 bases, with 10 bases spanning the gap. Germline V gives CDR1 MGHDK, CDR2 SYGVNS. The CDR3 has 12 amino acids. The CDR3 DNA reads as TGTGCCAGCAGTGGCCAACGGGGGACCCAGTACTTC. Protein sequence: CASSGQRGTQYF.

This clone occurred a few times. The gene calls are TRBV29-1 and TRBJ2-6; no clear D. In germline, CDR1 is SQVTM, CDR2 ANQGSEA. Trimming left V 7 bases short and J 0 bases short, with 7 bases between. CDR3 length equals 13 residues. CDR3 nucleotide sequence: TGCAGCGCTGCAGACTCTGGGGCCAACGTCCTGACTTTC. Protein product: CSAADSGANVLTF.

The rearrangement joins TRBV5-1 to TRBJ2-7; possible D gene TRBD1, 5 bases. There are 15 residues in the CDR3. Germline-derived CDR1 and CDR2 are SGHRS and YFSETQ. Trimming took off 2 bases at V and 2 bases at J, with 14 bases between the two ends. CDR3 bases: TGCGCCAGCAGCTTTAACGCAGGGAAGACCTACGAGCAGTACTTC. It encodes CASSFNAGKTYEQYF.

The chain carries TRBV11-2 and TRBJ1-1; a possible D gene is TRBD1 (6 bases). Germline CDR1 and CDR2: SGHAT and FQNNGV. The V and J ends lost 6 bases and 1 base respectively, with 18 bases between them. This CDR3 has 16 amino acids. In DNA, the CDR3 is TGTGCCAGCAGACTGACACAGGGAGAGGCGAACACTGAAGCTTTCTTT. As protein: CASRLTQGEANTEAFF.

A single count supports this clone. This chain connects TRBV30 to TRBJ2-2, with no clear D. Germline assignment: CDR1 GTSNPN and CDR2 SVGIG (reference sequence). The CDR3 has 13 residues. Between the trimmed V and J ends, which lost 2 bases and 7 bases, there was a span of 11 bases. The CDR3 sequence: CAWSPRLGGELFF. In DNA, the CDR3 is TGTGCCTGGAGTCCCCGTTTAGGCGGGGAGCTGTTTTTT.

The CDR3 reads CASSPGGHNQPQHF. CDR3 DNA: TGTGCCAGCAGCCCTGGAGGGCACAATCAGCCCCAGCATTTT. This chain uses TRBV2 with TRBJ1-5, with D hard to call. This CDR3 region has 14 residues. Germline-derived CDR1 and CDR2 are SNHLY and FYNNEI. Trimming removed 6 bases at V and 3 bases at J, with 12 bases between.

The V and J genes are TRBV30 and TRBJ2-5, with TRBD2 identical over 13 bases. The length of the CDR3 is 16 residues. V lost 0 bases and J lost 3; bases outside the gene matches: 4. The germline V gene has CDR1 GTSNPN and CDR2 SVGIG (reference sequence). CDR3 amino acids: CAWSVPTSGGEETQYF. CDR3 nucleotide sequence: TGTGCCTGGAGTGTACCAACTAGCGGGGGGGAAGAGACCCAGTACTTC.

This rearrangement joins TRBV30 to TRBJ2-3; 12 nucleotides line up with TRBD2. V was clipped by 1 base and J by 2 bases; unmatched bases: 1. Germline assignment: CDR1 GTSNPN and CDR2 SVGIG (reference sequence). CDR3 size: 15 residues. The CDR3 nucleotides read TGTGCCTGGAGTGGACTAGCGGGGGACACAGATACGCAGTATTTT. Translation: CAWSGLAGDTDTQYF.

This chain joins TRBV15 and TRBJ2-5; the D gene is possibly TRBD2 (6 bases). The CDR3 has 16 amino acids. Trimming took off 4 bases at V and 2 bases at J, with 17 bases between the two ends. Germline CDR1 and CDR2: LNHNV and YYDKDF (reference sequence). The CDR3 sequence: CATSTPRLARQETQYF. CDR3 DNA: TGTGCCACCAGCACTCCCCGGCTAGCGCGGCAAGAGACCCAGTACTTC.